This T cell receptor (beta chain) was documented in a study of a mutant IDH1 vaccine in newly diagnosed glioma. The overall study: Patients, over weeks 1, 3, 5, 7, 11, 15, 19 and 23, received a total of eight vaccinations. Before enrollment, patients got radiotherapy alone, temozolomide alone, or mostly the combination.

Study-wide results and caveats: Patients mounted vaccine-induced immune responses in just over 90% of cases.

As for time point: week 5, during vaccination. Vaccine doses each comprised 300 ug of mutant IDH1 20-mer peptide, with topical imiquimod. Generated by immunoSEQ multiplex PCR, the TCRdb table keeps only in-frame clones and is missing some. The table records 32,000 or so clones, roughly 87% of them present only once. The CDR3 is 12 residues long. V was cut by 7 bases and J by 9 bases, with 12 bases left in between. Germline V CDR1 and CDR2: SEHNR, FQNEAQ (reference sequence). Points on this clone: As yet, its antigen is unknown.

The rearrangement links TRBV7-9 to TRBJ2-2; a possible D gene is TRBD2 (6 bases). The sequences come from peripheral blood mononuclear cells (PBMCs), collected from a glioma patient whose treatment included an IDH1 peptide vaccine. This TCR was sampled from a woman aged 40 to 49 with glioma. Some clones in this sample may be carry-over from other donors' samples. For the CDR3, the DNA is TGTGCCAGCACCCGCCGGGACTGGGAGCTGTTTTTT. This sequence encodes CASTRRDWELFF.